This paragraph covers one TCR beta chain sequence. Its antigen is still unknown. Per-nucleotide qualities are absent, and no much larger clonotype sits a single base away. The data are from a study of cytomegalovirus exposure and HLA in healthy donors (dated by TCRdb to 2016 to 2017). For context, the study as a whole: An earlier analysis of under 600 of the donors reported approximately 300 Gb of sequence data and some 120 million unique TCR beta sequences from about 179 million T cells. A separate validation cohort of some 130 different subjects was used in addition to the roughly 670-subject first cohort. An earlier analysis of 450 to 750 of the donors used high-throughput TCR beta sequencing to judge whether each TCR beta V gene segment behaved as functional or pseudogenic. Donor age, sex, ethnicity and CMV serostatus were compiled alongside the repertoire data. In a later genetic analysis, genome-wide SNP genotypes for about three fifths of the roughly 670 donors were used, and that subset was treated as a discovery cohort. Using immunosequencing, the study profiled T cell repertoires from 640 or so subjects and related those repertoires to cytomegalovirus serostatus. Four or five DR-DQ haplotypes were handled as single units for association and clustering because linkage in the cohort was strong. Class I and class II HLA loci were covered by the typing at four-digit resolution. Every discovery cohort repertoire had been produced on one sequencing platform. To predict cytomegalovirus infection status, the study brought together high-throughput TCR immunosequencing, statistical association of individual TCRs with disease status, and machine learning. Typing coverage differed by locus: A, B, C, DRB1 and DQB1 were typed in about 620-630 donors, DQA1 in roughly 500, DPA1 in some 570, and DPB1 in 400 to 480. Among the roughly 430 genotyped donors, about 85% belonged to the genetic ancestry cluster associated with self-reported Caucasian donors. To study patterns of TCR occurrence, a later analysis re-analyzed previously published TCR beta repertoires from 650 to 750 donors and added high-resolution HLA genotyping. Among around 400 genotyped donors of the cohort, an average of around 240,000 unique TCR beta nucleotide sequences was sequenced per donor, of which about 20% were non-productive. Rather than drawing on any new phenotypic data, the later analysis identified candidate immune exposures from TCR beta sequences and the way those sequences occurred across donors. The study aimed to test whether signatures of past pathogen exposure could be identified by cataloging public T cell receptors. An early release that covered more than 550 HLA-typed donors contained around 300 gigabases of sequencing data and roughly 84 million unique TCR sequences.

The cohort comprised some 730 healthy bone marrow donors. At the time of sampling, every cohort member was nominally healthy, though immune exposures that went unrecorded were likely present. The donor tested CMV seronegative and was one of the 352 seronegative cohort members. Every donor gave a peripheral blood sample, and the peripheral blood mononuclear cells from that sample were used for TCR beta sequencing. Genomic DNA was extracted from the blood cell samples with the Qiagen DNeasy Blood Extraction Kit. The research as a whole found: Sequencing depth was assumed to be roughly uniform across donors in the presence/absence analyses, though that assumption may not hold. Several of the top co-occurrence clusters appeared to be linked to parvovirus B19, influenza, CMV and Epstein-Barr virus, according to a later analysis. According to a later analysis, TCR association rates differed among HLA loci, with DRB1 alleles showing the most associated TCRs and HLA-C alleles showing the fewest. Compared with equally common non-associated chains, HLA-associated TCR beta chains in a later analysis were more clonally expanded and had lower generation probabilities. Linkage disequilibrium might explain the correlated functional status among segregating V segments, but an unknown experimental factor could not be excluded. According to the authors, the approach could potentially be generalized to other disease states and immunological phenotypes. The earlier analysis of approximately 560 of the donors excluded approximately 17 rarely observed V segments, including chromosome 9 orphons, because counts were too low. A further reported finding was that TCR beta sequences accurately predicted the HLA-A and HLA-B alleles for most subjects in the first cohort. Assigning TCR associations to individual alleles was difficult when HLA alleles, especially DR and DQ, strongly co-occurred. Because HLA typing was missing for some donors at each locus, association tests included only the typed subset. In a later genetic analysis, a missense DCLRE1C variant was associated with V-gene and J-gene trimming of TCR beta chains, and the association was replicated in an independent cohort. Most TCR sequences were seen in very few donors, while some public TCRs were found in many individuals. CMV serostatus was the only immune exposure information available for the cohort. Broadly in line with IMGT annotations, most TCR beta V segments showed up in productive rearrangements about 87% or about 30% of the time in an earlier analysis of around 600 of the donors. The sequencing pipeline was judged likely to have produced a cluster of highly shared sequence variants as a technical artifact. The study listed 170 or so TCR beta chains as associated with cytomegalovirus. A later analysis found that most CMV-associated TCR beta chains appeared HLA-restricted, with HLA associations seemingly driven largely by CMV exposure. In this cohort, only TCR beta chains were sequenced, and detectable features were limited by the absence of alpha or paired-chain data. The classifier was reported to diagnose cytomegalovirus status with high specificity and sensitivity in both the original and validation cohorts. Specific HLA alleles were associated with roughly 16,000 TCR beta sequences at a false discovery rate of 0.05 in a later analysis. In vitro tests confirmed that a few of the cytomegalovirus-associated TCR beta chains recognize cytomegalovirus antigens. According to a later genetic analysis, donors in an Asian-associated ancestry cluster had fewer N-insertions in productive TCRs than the approximately 690-donor mean.

Receptor libraries were prepared by the immunoSEQ multiplex PCR assay. A mixture of 60 forward primers for TCR Vbeta segments and 13 reverse primers for TCR Jbeta segments was used in the multiplex PCR. The CDR3 region of rearranged TCR beta genes was amplified from genomic DNA by a multiplex PCR assay. Amplified TCR beta libraries were sequenced as 87-base-pair reads on the Illumina HiSeq System. Per the source publication's procedure: In a later analysis, tens of millions of unique TCR beta chains were counted across the approximately 620 repertoires, and roughly 10 million of these chains were shared by at least two donors. A nearest-neighbor algorithm error-corrected the raw reads and collapsed the reads into unique sequences, merging closely related sequences to remove PCR and sequencing errors. Alignment of CDR3 sequences to IMGT reference sequences was used to assign V, D and J gene segments. For a sequence to be retained, at least a six-nucleotide match to both a V gene segment and a J gene segment was required. A rearrangement was called productive if the CDR3 had no stop codons and remained in frame with V and J, and every other rearrangement was called non-productive. CDR3 was defined according to IMGT convention as the region running from the second conserved V-encoded cysteine to the conserved J-encoded phenylalanine. In an earlier analysis of more than 550 of the donors, sequences lacking an unambiguous match to a single V gene segment were excluded. An earlier analysis of 500 to 700 of the donors classified V segments as functional when productive rearrangements were above 56.7% and as segregating when the standard deviation between donors was above 5%. To diagnose cytomegalovirus status from the catalog of TCR beta chain sequences, a statistical classification framework was built. In a later analysis, V and J genes were assigned by comparing TCR nucleotide sequences against IMGT/GENE-DB human TR gene sequences. Using the TCRdist pipeline, a later analysis assigned CDR3 sequences along with most-parsimonious VDJ recombination scenarios. In a later analysis, each TCR beta chain was defined by its CDR3 amino acid sequence together with its V-gene family, and reads without a unique V-gene family were excluded. In a later analysis, 500 to 650 highly shared, low-generation-probability nucleotide sequences were removed to address suspected cross-contamination and a sequencing artifact. A later analysis calculated a clonal expansion index for each public chain from normalized within-repertoire ranks of inferred template counts. In a later analysis, generation probabilities were computed with a VDJ recombination model fitted to out-of-frame rearrangements, and the resulting probabilities were checked against IGoR. In a later analysis, hypergeometric tests were used to score TCR-TCR, TCR-HLA and TCR-CMV co-occurrence, with a repertoire-size bias correction applied to TCR pairs. False discovery rates were estimated in a later analysis by permuting HLA or CMV assignments 20 times. A later analysis grouped co-occurring TCRs with DBSCAN, adding TCRdist sequence similarity when clustering within HLA-allele-positive subsets. Repertoires with fewer than 30,000 or more than 120,000 public chains were left out of co-occurrence clustering, as were a handful of repertoires with anomalous nucleotide sharing. Here the immuneACCESS table is served through TCRdb, limited to in-frame sequences with V and J called. Missing clones are a known gap in these copies; in checked studies unresolved V genes cover under half, and the rest lacks a known reason. V, J and clone size derive from that table, while D and trimming were established from the DNA sequence. This sample gives 210,000 or so clones in total; roughly 84% of them show up just once. About 0.25% of the sample is in the top ten clones.

This clonotype originated in a girl aged 2-10 years in good health and CMV-seronegative. Sequenced input: PBMCs.

This receptor has the CDR3 CAWSQRVLQGRNTEAFF. DNA sequence: TGTGCCTGGAGCCAACGGGTACTGCAAGGAAGGAACACTGAAGCTTTCTTT. The V gene is TRBV30 and the J gene is TRBJ1-1; the D gene assignment is ambiguous. The V and J ends are trimmed by 3 bases and 1 base, leaving 21 bases between them. Spanning cysteine to phenylalanine, the CDR3 consists of 17 amino acids. The entry retains the CDR3 DNA only, 51 bases that are in frame from base 1. The germline V gene (reference sequence) specifies GTSNPN as CDR1 and SVGIG as CDR2.